This T cell receptor beta chain emerged from a study of cytotoxic CD8 clonotypes in ibrutinib-treated CLL. Across the study: Once treatment had gone on for a median of 12 months, range 6 to 36, response samples were drawn. Study-wide results and limits: Baseline-level clonality went beyond age-matched healthy donors and moved in step with circulating CD8+ T-cell counts.

Turning to this clone: No antigen is known for it.

Approximately 2.2 micrograms of genomic DNA, which was extracted from cryopreserved PBMCs, served as the material used for the TCR beta libraries. Sequencing was designed to attain a depth spanning 1 in 200,000 to 1 in 1 million T cells. The data were produced by immunoSEQ multiplex PCR, yet TCRdb's version contains in-frame clones alone and is incomplete. The sample includes roughly 250,000 clones, 70% of them seen just once. The CDR3 consists of 17 residues. Germline CDR1 reads LNHDA; CDR2 reads SQIVND (reference sequence). V was cut by 2 bases and J by 1 base, with 17 bases left in between. This sequence originates from a human donor with chronic lymphocytic leukemia. The V call is TRBV19, the J call TRBJ1-1; maybe TRBD1 (6 bases). Source: PBMCs, taken after 24 months of ibrutinib treatment. The CDR3: CASSISVWGRENTEAFF. CDR3 DNA: TGTGCCAGTAGTATATCCGTCTGGGGGCGAGAGAACACTGAAGCTTTCTTT. The full variable domain, rest sourced from reference TRBV19 and TRBJ1-1, is DGGITQSPKYLFRKEGQNVTLSCEQNLNHDAMYWYRQDPGQGLRLIYYSQIVNDFQKGDIAEGYSVSREKKESFPLTVTSAQKNPTAFYLCASSISVWGRENTEAFFGQGTRLTVV.